This T cell receptor beta chain stems from a study of Tregs in tolerant kidney transplant recipients (dated by TCRdb to between 2017 and 2020). Some background on the complete study: Transplants used related donors with nonmyeloablative bone marrow transplantation; mixed chimerism was transient in the human trials. The study applied TCRbeta sequencing to find donor-specific regulatory T cells before combined kidney and bone marrow transplantation and then followed those same cells after transplant.

As regards this clone: No cognate antigen has been identified for it. Per-base qualities were not stored, and no clone one base away is much larger.

The time point tag for this specimen amounts to: blood sample drawn before combined kidney and bone marrow transplant. Unstimulated Tregs (CD4+CD25+CD127-), CD4+ non-Tregs (CD4+CD25-), CD4 and CD8 cells were FACS-sorted from thawed PBMCs. Prior to Treg sorting, thawed PBMCs were rested overnight with 200 to 250 IU/ml IL-2 at 37 degrees C. A few combined kidney and bone marrow transplant recipients from the ITN036ST trial were included as patients, and samples were available only from these trial subjects. Healthy control blood was processed to PBMCs by Ficoll density gradient and cryopreserved, and patient PBMCs were collected before and after transplant. For TCRbeta CDR3 sequencing, genomic DNA was extracted from sorted cells using the QIAGEN DNeasy Blood and Tissue Kit. High-throughput TCRbeta CDR3 sequencing was carried out commercially through immunoSEQ, with PCR amplification with bias correction and internal controls included. Per the original workflow: Unique productive TCRbeta sequences were defined by CDR3 nucleotide sequence where primers matched, and otherwise by CDR3 amino acid sequence together with Vbeta and Jbeta genes. Sorting error was corrected by removing sequences shared between sorted populations at a frequency ratio of 2:1 or less, and the remaining shared sequences were assigned to the higher population. Sequences were defined as donor-reactive when expanded at least 5-fold in CFSE-low cells versus unstimulated cells and present at a frequency of at least 0.01% in CFSE-low cells. Jensen-Shannon divergence, calculated on the top 100 TCRbeta sequences ranked by frequency, was used to quantify repertoire divergence. For samples with multiple sequencing runs, sorting error was corrected separately for each run before the runs were pooled. Sourced from immuneACCESS, this table was stored by TCRdb with only in-frame sequences that have V and J called. A share of the clones is absent; for the studies checked, an unresolved V gene accounts for under half, and the remainder has no known explanation. V, J and clone size are those of that table, while D and trimming were read from the DNA. The sample has approximately 66,000 clones on record, 75% to 90% of them singletons. The top ten hold 2.1% of the sample.

Study-level results and caveats: Because the study included only a small number of patients, the results must be confirmed in larger populations and under other immunosuppression protocols. Biological reproducibility was not directly assessed, although technical replication error appeared to be minimal. In tolerant patients, the expansion of donor-specific Tregs was greater than global Treg expansion, suggesting that the expansion was antigen-driven rather than nonspecific. For some patients, the PCR primers changed as time went on, which meant samples from those patients could not be compared with one another at the nucleotide level. Expanding Tregs with activated donor B cells appeared to identify the most biologically relevant and donor-specific TCRbeta repertoire.

At the junction V is shortened by 0 bases and J by 0 bases, with 11 bases in between. The germline V gene (reference sequence) gives CDR1 as GTSNPN and CDR2 as SVGIG. From its cysteine to its phenylalanine, the CDR3 spans 15 amino acids. Left in the record is the CDR3 DNA by itself, 45 bases read in frame from the first base. Sequencing was performed on Tregs from blood, taken before the transplant. The receptor was derived from a human donor who received a combined kidney and bone marrow transplant. The V and J segments used are TRBV30 and TRBJ1-2, with TRBD1 tentatively as D gene (6 bases match). The CDR3 region reads CAWSVRGAPNYGYTF. At the DNA level, the sequence is TGTGCCTGGAGTGTAAGGGGGGCGCCTAACTATGGCTACACCTTC.